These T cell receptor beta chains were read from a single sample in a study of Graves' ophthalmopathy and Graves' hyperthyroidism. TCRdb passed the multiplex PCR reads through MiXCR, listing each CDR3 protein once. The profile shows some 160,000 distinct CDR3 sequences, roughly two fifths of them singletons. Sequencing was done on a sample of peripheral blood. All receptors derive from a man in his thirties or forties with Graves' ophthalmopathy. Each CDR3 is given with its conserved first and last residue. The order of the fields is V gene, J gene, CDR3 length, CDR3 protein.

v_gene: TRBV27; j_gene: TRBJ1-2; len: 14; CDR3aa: CASSTRQGNYGYTF
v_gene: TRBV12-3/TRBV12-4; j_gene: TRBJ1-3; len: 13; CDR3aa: CASTPYSGNTIYF
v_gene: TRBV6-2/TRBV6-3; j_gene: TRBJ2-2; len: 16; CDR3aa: CASDTPGQANTGELFF
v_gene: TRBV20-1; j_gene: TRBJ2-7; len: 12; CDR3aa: CSATRGPYEQYF
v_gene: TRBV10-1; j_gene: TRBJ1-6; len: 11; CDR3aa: CASRLSSPLHF
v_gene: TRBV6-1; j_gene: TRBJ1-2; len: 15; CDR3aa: CASSDAGLQNYGYTF
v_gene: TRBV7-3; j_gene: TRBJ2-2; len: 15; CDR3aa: CASSSLAASTGELFF
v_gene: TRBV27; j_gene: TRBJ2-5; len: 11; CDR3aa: CASSTRETQYF
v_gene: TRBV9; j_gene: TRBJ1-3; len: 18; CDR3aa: CASSVGGAEGLSGNTIYF
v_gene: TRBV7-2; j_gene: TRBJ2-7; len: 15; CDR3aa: CASSYGLAGGGEQYF
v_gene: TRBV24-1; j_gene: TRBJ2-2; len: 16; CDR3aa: CATSATRGANTGELFF
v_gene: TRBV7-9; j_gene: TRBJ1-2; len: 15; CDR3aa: CASSLAAATNYGYTF
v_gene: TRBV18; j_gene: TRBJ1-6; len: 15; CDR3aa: CASTYSGPRDSPLHF
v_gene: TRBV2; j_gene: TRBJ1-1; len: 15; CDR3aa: CASTPGLGVNTEAFF
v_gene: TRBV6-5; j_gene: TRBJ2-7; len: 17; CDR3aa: CASSSLAGGPGSYEQYF
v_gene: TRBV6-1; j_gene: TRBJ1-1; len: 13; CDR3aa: CASHPARDTEAFF
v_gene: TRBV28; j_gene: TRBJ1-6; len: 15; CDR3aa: CASSLARPDNSPLHF
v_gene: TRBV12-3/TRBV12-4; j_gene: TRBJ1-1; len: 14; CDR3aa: CASSLWGGNTEAFF
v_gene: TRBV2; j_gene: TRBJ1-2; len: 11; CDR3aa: CARRTGRGYTF
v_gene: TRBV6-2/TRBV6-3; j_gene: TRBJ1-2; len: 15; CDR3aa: CASRMDRATYYGYTF
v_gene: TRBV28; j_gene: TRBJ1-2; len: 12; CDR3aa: CASGQGARGYTF
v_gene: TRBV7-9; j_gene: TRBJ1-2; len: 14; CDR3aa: CASSFLGPNYGYTF
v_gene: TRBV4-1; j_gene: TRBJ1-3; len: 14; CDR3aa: CASSQRGSGNTIYF
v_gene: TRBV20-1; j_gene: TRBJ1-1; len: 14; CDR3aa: CSADEGPGKREAFF
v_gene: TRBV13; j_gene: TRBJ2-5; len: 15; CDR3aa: CASSLGTSRQETQYF
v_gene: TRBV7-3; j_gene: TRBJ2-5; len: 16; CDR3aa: CASSLNPRENQETQYF
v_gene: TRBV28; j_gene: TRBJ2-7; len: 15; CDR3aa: CASSSRGAGYYEQYF
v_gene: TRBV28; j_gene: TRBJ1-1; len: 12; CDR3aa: CASTGDGTEAFF
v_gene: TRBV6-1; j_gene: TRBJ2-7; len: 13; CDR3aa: CASSMNRGYEQYF
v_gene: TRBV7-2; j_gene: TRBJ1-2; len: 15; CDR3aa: CASSAILRTNYGYTF
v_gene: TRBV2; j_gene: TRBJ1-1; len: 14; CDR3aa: CASVRSTRFPEAFF
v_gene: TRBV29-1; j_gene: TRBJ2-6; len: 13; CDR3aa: CSVGGREANVLTF
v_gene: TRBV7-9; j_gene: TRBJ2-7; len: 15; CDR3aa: CASSPPPGQGGEQYF